This is a list of T cell receptor beta chains from one sample in a study of monozygotic twins with inflammatory bowel disease. From the 5' RACE reads, TCRdb lists one entry per CDR3 protein and no DNA. Here the sample table reports about 300,000 distinct CDR3 sequences. Source material: blood. The origin of the receptors is a human donor with ulcerative colitis or Crohn's disease, or a healthy co-twin of an affected twin (not recorded which). CDR3s include the opening cysteine and the closing phenylalanine or tryptophan. Fields, in order: V gene, J gene, CDR3 protein.

V gene: TRBV6-5; J gene: TRBJ1-2; CDR3 protein: CASSSPGQAEYGYTF
V gene: TRBV12-3/TRBV12-4; J gene: TRBJ1-4; CDR3 protein: CASSFGDRPGRSSEKLFF
V gene: TRBV18; J gene: TRBJ2-7; CDR3 protein: CASSPGAGPEQYF
V gene: TRBV25-1; J gene: TRBJ1-5; CDR3 protein: CASSEGAGGGQPQHF
V gene: TRBV7-9; J gene: TRBJ2-1; CDR3 protein: CASSLGGAGRLYNEQFF
V gene: TRBV20-1; J gene: TRBJ2-1; CDR3 protein: CSASIGSTYNEQFF
V gene: TRBV7-2; J gene: TRBJ2-3; CDR3 protein: CASSLTWTDTQYF
V gene: TRBV4-3; J gene: TRBJ2-7; CDR3 protein: CASSESSTRSSSYEQYF
V gene: TRBV19; J gene: TRBJ2-7; CDR3 protein: CASSPSTYEQYF
V gene: TRBV6-1; J gene: TRBJ2-7; CDR3 protein: CASSITRLGSSYEQYF
V gene: TRBV7-2; J gene: TRBJ2-3; CDR3 protein: CASTPIGSAQYF
V gene: TRBV15; J gene: TRBJ2-1; CDR3 protein: CATSRGVFNNEQFF
V gene: TRBV6-5; J gene: TRBJ2-7; CDR3 protein: CASSLSLGGSIYEQYF
V gene: TRBV5-6; J gene: TRBJ2-5; CDR3 protein: CASSLGPQGTQYF
V gene: TRBV7-6; J gene: TRBJ2-2; CDR3 protein: CASSLAGGRSGQLFF
V gene: TRBV7-2; J gene: TRBJ2-1; CDR3 protein: CASSSAPGTRSYNEQFF
V gene: TRBV7-2; J gene: TRBJ2-1; CDR3 protein: CASSLGRKEKQFF
V gene: TRBV5-5; J gene: TRBJ2-1; CDR3 protein: CASSLRQGPYEQFF
V gene: TRBV5-1; J gene: TRBJ2-3; CDR3 protein: CASSSRTGGPSDTQYF
V gene: TRBV27; J gene: TRBJ2-1; CDR3 protein: CASSLDGGSYNEQFF
V gene: TRBV6-2/TRBV6-3; J gene: TRBJ2-1; CDR3 protein: CASSIRRLAGLNEQFF
V gene: TRBV6-1; J gene: TRBJ2-5; CDR3 protein: CASSAQGGSETQYF
V gene: TRBV29-1; J gene: TRBJ2-7; CDR3 protein: CSVLGLVMEQYF
V gene: TRBV5-1; J gene: TRBJ1-1; CDR3 protein: CASSFGGGAFF
V gene: TRBV29-1; J gene: TRBJ1-1; CDR3 protein: CSVVWQMNTEAFF
V gene: TRBV6-1; J gene: TRBJ2-2; CDR3 protein: CASRPRVWDTGELFF
V gene: TRBV18; J gene: TRBJ2-1; CDR3 protein: CASSPWTRSYNEQFF
V gene: TRBV3-1; J gene: TRBJ1-5; CDR3 protein: CASSQSWSNQPQHF
V gene: TRBV10-3; J gene: TRBJ2-7; CDR3 protein: CAIRGQGASYEQYF
V gene: TRBV7-9; J gene: TRBJ2-3; CDR3 protein: CASAPDRGLIADTQYF
V gene: TRBV20-1; J gene: TRBJ2-1; CDR3 protein: CSARSTSGGGYNEQFF
V gene: TRBV19; J gene: TRBJ2-1; CDR3 protein: CASRYALRKHNEQFF
V gene: TRBV6-1; J gene: TRBJ2-5; CDR3 protein: CASRDITGTGVRETQYF
V gene: TRBV12-3/TRBV12-4; J gene: TRBJ2-1; CDR3 protein: CARPGTRGGNEQFF
V gene: TRBV5-6; J gene: TRBJ2-4; CDR3 protein: CASGTDGNIFKNIQYF
V gene: TRBV4-3; J gene: TRBJ2-3; CDR3 protein: CASSKAFSQDTQYF
V gene: TRBV12-3/TRBV12-4; J gene: TRBJ2-3; CDR3 protein: CASSMSGGATDTQYF
V gene: TRBV12-3/TRBV12-4; J gene: TRBJ2-2; CDR3 protein: CASREQGVPGELFF
V gene: TRBV29-1; J gene: TRBJ2-2; CDR3 protein: CSARLAGKPNTGELFF
V gene: TRBV29-1; J gene: TRBJ1-2; CDR3 protein: CSVAEGPNYGYTF
V gene: TRBV18; J gene: TRBJ2-7; CDR3 protein: CASSPPSRGYYSYEQYF
V gene: TRBV13; J gene: TRBJ2-3; CDR3 protein: CASSLAASGRLAQYF
V gene: TRBV18; J gene: TRBJ1-6; CDR3 protein: CASSPVSYNSPLHF
V gene: TRBV30; J gene: TRBJ1-5; CDR3 protein: CAWRNVRQGHQPQHF
V gene: TRBV30; J gene: TRBJ1-3; CDR3 protein: CAWRTGLGGGNTIYF
V gene: TRBV29-1; J gene: TRBJ2-5; CDR3 protein: CSASRGSRETQYF
V gene: TRBV5-1; J gene: TRBJ2-1; CDR3 protein: CASSMTGLSAYNEQFF
V gene: TRBV20-1; J gene: TRBJ2-1; CDR3 protein: CSASFSGGNNEQFF
V gene: TRBV5-1; J gene: TRBJ2-7; CDR3 protein: CASSLDSPTYEQYF
V gene: TRBV5-5; J gene: TRBJ2-5; CDR3 protein: CASSRPQETQYF
V gene: TRBV27; J gene: TRBJ2-2; CDR3 protein: CASSFGHVAGELFF
V gene: TRBV20-1; J gene: TRBJ1-5; CDR3 protein: CSARDLDRGYSNQPQHF
V gene: TRBV20-1; J gene: TRBJ1-1; CDR3 protein: CSARVGRRGEAFF